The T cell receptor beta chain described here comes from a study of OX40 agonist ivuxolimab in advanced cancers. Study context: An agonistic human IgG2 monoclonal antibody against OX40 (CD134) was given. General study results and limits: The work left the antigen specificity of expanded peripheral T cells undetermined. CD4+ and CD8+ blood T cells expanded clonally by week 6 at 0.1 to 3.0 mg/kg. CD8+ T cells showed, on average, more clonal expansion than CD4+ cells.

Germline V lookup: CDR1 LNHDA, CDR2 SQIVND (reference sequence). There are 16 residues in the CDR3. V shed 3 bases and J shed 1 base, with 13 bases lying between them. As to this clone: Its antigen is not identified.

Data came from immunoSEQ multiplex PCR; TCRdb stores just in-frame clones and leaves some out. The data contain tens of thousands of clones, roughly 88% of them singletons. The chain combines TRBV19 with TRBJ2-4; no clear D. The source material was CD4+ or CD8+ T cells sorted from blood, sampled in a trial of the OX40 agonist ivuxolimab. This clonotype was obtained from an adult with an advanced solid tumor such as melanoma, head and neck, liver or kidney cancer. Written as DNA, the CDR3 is TGTGCCAGTAGTATCTTCCGGATGGGGGCCAAAAACATTCAGTACTTC. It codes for CASSIFRMGAKNIQYF.